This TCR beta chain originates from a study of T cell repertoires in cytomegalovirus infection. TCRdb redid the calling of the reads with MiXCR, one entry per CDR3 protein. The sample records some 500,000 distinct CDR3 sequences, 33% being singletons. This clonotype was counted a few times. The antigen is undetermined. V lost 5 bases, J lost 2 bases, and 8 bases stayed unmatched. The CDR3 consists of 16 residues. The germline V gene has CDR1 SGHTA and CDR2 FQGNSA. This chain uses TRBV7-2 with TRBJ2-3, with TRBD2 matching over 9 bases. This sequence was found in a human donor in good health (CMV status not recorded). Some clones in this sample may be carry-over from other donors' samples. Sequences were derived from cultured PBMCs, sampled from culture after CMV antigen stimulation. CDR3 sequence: CASSPVTSGYTDTQYF. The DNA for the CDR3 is TGTGCCAGCAGCCCTGTGACTAGCGGTTACACAGATACGCAGTATTTT.